This TCR beta chain was identified during a study of shared clonotypes between healthy human individuals. Study information: Donors had three CD4 naive, three CD4 memory, two CD8 naive and one CD8 memory plate apiece.

Generated by immunoSEQ multiplex PCR, the TCRdb table keeps only in-frame clones and is missing some. Among 950,000 to 1,100,000 clones listed, roughly 75% were seen once. The CDR3 runs to 12 residues. Germline V lookup: CDR1 MDHEN, CDR2 SYDVKM. The TCR comes from a man aged 18-30 years in good health. Material: memory CD4+ T cells sorted from blood. Subset described: CD45RA-negative fraction. This sequence joins TRBV28 and TRBJ2-5; D unresolved. The assigned J gene may be wrong: the sequence end matches TRBJ2-7 better. Here the CDR3 DNA reads TGTGCCAGCAGCCCGGACGTTTACGAGCAGTACTTC. Translated, it gives CASSPDVYEQYF.